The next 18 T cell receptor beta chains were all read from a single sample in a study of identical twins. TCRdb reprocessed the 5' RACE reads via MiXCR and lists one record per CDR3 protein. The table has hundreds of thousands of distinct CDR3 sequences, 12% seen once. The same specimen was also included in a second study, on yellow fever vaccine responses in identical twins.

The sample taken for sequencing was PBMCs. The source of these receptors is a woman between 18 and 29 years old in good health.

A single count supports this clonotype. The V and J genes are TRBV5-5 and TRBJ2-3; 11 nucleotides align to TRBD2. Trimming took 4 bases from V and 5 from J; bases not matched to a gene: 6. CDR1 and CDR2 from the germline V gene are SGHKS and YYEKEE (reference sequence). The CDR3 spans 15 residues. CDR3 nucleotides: TGTGCCAGCAGCCCTTTAGCGGGGGGGCAAGATACGCAGTATTTT. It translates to CASSPLAGGQDTQYF.

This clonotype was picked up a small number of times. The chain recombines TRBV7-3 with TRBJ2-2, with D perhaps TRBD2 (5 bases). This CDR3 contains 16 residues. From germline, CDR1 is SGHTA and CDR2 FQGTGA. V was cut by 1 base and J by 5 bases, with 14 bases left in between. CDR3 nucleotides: TGTGCCAGCAGCTTAATGGGTAGCGCAAGGACCGGGGAGCTGTTTTTT. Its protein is CASSLMGSARTGELFF. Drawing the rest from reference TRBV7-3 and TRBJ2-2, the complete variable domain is GAGVSQTPSNKVTEKGKYVELRCDPISGHTALYWYRQSLGQGPEFLIYFQGTGAADDSGLPNDRFFAVRPEGSVSTLKIQRTERGDSAVYLCASSLMGSARTGELFFGEGSRLTVL.

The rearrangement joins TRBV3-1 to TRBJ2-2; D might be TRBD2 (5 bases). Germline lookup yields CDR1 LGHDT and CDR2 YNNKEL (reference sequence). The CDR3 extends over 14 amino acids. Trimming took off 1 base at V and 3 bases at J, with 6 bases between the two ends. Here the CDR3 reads CASSQAGYTGELFF. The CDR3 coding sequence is TGTGCCAGCAGCCAAGCGGGATACACCGGGGAGCTGTTTTTT.

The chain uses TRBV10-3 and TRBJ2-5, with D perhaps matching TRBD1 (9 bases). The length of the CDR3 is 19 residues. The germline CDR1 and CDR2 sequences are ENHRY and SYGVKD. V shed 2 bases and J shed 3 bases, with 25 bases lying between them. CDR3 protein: CAISERGQGGGGPEETQYF. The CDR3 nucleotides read TGTGCCATCAGTGAGAGGGGACAGGGTGGCGGGGGGCCAGAAGAGACCCAGTACTTC.

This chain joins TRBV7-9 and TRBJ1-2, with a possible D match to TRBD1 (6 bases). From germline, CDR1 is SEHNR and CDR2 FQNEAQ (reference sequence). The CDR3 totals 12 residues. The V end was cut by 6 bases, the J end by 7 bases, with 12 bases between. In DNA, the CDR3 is TGTGCCAGCAGTCGGGACACCCGTGGCTACACCTTC. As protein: CASSRDTRGYTF. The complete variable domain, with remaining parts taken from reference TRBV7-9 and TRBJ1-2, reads DTGVSQNPRHKITKRGQNVTFRCDPISEHNRLYWYRQTLGQGPEFLTYFQNEAQLEKSRLLSDRFSAERPKGSFSTLEIQRTEQGDSAMYLCASSRDTRGYTFGSGTRLTVV.

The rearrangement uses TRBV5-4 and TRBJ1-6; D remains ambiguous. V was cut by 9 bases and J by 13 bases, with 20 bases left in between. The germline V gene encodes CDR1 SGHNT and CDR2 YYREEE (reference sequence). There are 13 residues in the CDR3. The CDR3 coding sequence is TGTGCCACAGCAGCCTCCCCCACTCGGCCCCTCCACTTT. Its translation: CATAASPTRPLHF.

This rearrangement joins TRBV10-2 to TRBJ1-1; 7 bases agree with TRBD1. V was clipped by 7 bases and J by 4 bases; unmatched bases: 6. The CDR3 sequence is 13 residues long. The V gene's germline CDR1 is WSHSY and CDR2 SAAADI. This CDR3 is CASNRGVGTEAFF. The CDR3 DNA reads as TGCGCCAGCAACAGGGGAGTGGGCACTGAAGCTTTCTTT.

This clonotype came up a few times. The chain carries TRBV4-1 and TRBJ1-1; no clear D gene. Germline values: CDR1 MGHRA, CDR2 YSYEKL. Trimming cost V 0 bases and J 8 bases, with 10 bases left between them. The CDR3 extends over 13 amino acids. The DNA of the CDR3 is TGCGCCAGCAGCCAAGATCGCGGAGGGGAAGCTTTCTTT. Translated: CASSQDRGGEAFF.

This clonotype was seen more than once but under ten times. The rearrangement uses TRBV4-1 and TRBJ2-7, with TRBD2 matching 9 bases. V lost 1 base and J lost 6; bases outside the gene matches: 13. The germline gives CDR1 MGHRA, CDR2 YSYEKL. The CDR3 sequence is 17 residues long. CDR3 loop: CASSQGVGLAGLFEQYV. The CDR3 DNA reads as TGCGCCAGCAGCCAAGGGGTAGGGCTAGCGGGGCTGTTCGAGCAGTACGTC.

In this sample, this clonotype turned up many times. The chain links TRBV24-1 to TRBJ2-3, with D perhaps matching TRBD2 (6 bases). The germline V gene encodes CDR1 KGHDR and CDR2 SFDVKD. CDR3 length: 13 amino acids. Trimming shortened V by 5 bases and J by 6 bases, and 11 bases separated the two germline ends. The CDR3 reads CATSGLAGDTQYF. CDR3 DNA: TGTGCCACCAGTGGACTGGCGGGGGATACGCAGTATTTT.

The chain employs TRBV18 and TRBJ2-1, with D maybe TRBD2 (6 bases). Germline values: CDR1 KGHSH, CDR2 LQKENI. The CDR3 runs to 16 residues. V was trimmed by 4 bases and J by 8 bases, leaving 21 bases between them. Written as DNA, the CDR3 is TGTGCCAGCTCACGACTCTCGCGGGGCGCTGAGGATGAGCAGTTCTTC. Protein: CASSRLSRGAEDEQFF.

CDR3 sequence (DNA): TGTGCCAGCAGCTGGGGACTAGCGGGGGGCTTAGGGTCCCATGAGCAGTTCTTC. This translates into CASSWGLAGGLGSHEQFF. The chain employs TRBV11-2 and TRBJ2-1, with TRBD2 matching over 15 bases. The trim removed 4 bases at V and 8 bases at J, leaving 12 bases unmatched. The CDR3 has 18 amino acids. Germline CDR1 reads SGHAT; CDR2 reads FQNNGV.

CDR3 nucleotides: TGTGCCAGCAGCCCCGACGGGGCTTTTTACGAGCAGTACTTC. Its protein product is CASSPDGAFYEQYF. This chain joins TRBV7-9 and TRBJ2-7; the D call may be TRBD1 or TRBD2 (5 bases each). This CDR3 has 14 residues. Trimming pared 5 bases from V and 4 bases from J, leaving 15 bases between. Per germline, CDR1 SEHNR and CDR2 FQNEAQ (reference sequence).

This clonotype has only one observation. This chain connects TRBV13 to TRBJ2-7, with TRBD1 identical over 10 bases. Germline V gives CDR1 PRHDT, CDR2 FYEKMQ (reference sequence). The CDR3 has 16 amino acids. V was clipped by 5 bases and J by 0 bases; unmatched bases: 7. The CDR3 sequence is CASSAGDRGPSYEQYF. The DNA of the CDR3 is TGTGCCAGCAGCGCCGGAGACAGGGGGCCCTCCTACGAGCAGTACTTC.

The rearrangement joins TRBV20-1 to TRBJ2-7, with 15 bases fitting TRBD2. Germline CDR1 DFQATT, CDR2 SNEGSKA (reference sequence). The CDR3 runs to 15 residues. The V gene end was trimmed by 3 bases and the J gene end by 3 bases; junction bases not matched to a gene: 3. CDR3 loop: CSARTGLAGGYEQYF. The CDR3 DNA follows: TGCAGTGCTAGGACGGGACTAGCGGGAGGCTACGAGCAGTACTTC.

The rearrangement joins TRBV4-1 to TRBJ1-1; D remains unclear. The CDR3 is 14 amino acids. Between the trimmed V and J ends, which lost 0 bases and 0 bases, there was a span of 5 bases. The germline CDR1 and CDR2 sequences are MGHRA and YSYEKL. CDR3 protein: CASSQDELNTEAFF. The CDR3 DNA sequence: TGCGCCAGCAGCCAAGATGAGTTGAACACTGAAGCTTTCTTT.

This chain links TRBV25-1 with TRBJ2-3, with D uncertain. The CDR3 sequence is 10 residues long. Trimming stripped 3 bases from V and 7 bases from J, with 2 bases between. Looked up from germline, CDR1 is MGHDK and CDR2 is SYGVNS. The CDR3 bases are TGTGCCAGCAGTGATTATACGCAGTATTTT. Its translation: CASSDYTQYF.

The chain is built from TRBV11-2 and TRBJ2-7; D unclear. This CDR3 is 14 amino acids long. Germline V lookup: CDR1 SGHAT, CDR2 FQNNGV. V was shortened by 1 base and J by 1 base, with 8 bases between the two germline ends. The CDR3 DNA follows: TGTGCCAGCAGCTTAGCTTTGAATTCCTACGAGCAGTACGTC. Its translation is CASSLALNSYEQYV.